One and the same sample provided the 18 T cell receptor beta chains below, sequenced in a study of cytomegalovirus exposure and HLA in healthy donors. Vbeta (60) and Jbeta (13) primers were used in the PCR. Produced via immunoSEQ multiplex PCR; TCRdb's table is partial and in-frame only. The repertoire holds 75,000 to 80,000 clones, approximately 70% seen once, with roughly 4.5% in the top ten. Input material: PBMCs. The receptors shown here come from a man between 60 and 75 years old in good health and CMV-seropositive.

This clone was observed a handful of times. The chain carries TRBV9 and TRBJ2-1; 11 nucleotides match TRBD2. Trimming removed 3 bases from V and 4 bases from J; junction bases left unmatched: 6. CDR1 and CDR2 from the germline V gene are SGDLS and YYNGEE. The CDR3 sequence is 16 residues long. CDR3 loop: CASSATSGREYNEQFF. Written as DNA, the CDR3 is TGTGCCAGCAGCGCCACTAGCGGGAGAGAATACAATGAGCAGTTCTTC.

CDR3 nucleotide sequence: TGTGCCAGCAGCCAAGAAGGGACTAGCGGGGGGGATACGCAGTATTTT. Its protein is CASSQEGTSGGDTQYF. The J gene is TRBJ2-3, the V gene TRBV4-2, with 15 nucleotides matching TRBD2. From germline, CDR1 is LGHNA and CDR2 YNFKEQ. CDR3 length: 16 amino acids. V was pared by 0 bases and J by 6 bases, with 1 base of the junction left unmatched.

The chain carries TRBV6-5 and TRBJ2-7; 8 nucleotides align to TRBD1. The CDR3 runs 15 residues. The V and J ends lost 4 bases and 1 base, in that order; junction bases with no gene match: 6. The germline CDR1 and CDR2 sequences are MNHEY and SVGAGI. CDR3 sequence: CASSSRGRRSYEQYF. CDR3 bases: TGTGCCAGCAGTTCCAGGGGGCGGAGATCCTACGAGCAGTACTTC.

The CDR3 here is CASSLVAGSYNEQFF. The CDR3 coding sequence is TGTGCCAGCAGCTTAGTAGCGGGCTCCTACAATGAGCAGTTCTTC. V and J are TRBV7-2 and TRBJ2-1, with TRBD2 matching 7 bases. The CDR3 consists of 15 residues. Germline trimming cut 1 base from V and 0 bases from J; bases unmatched to any gene: 0. CDR1 and CDR2 (germline): SGHTA, FQGNSA. Supplemented by reference TRBV7-2 and TRBJ2-1, the full variable domain reads GAGVSQSPSNKVTEKGKDVELRCDPISGHTALYWYRQSLGQGLEFLIYFQGNSAPDKSGLPSDRFSAERTGGSVSTLTIQRTQQEDSAVYLCASSLVAGSYNEQFFGPGTRLTVL.

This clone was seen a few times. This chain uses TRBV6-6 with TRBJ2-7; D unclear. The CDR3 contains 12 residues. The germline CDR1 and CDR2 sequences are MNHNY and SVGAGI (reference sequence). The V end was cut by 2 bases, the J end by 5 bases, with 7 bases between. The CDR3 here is CASSYPSDEQYF. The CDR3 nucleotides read TGTGCCAGCAGTTACCCCTCAGACGAGCAGTACTTC.

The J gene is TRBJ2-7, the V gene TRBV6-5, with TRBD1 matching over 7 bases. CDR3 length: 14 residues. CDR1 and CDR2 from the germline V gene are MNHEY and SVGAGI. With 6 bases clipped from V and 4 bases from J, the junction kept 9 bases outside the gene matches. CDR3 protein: CASSRTETGYEQYF. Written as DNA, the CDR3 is TGTGCCAGCAGCCGGACGGAGACAGGGTACGAGCAGTACTTC.

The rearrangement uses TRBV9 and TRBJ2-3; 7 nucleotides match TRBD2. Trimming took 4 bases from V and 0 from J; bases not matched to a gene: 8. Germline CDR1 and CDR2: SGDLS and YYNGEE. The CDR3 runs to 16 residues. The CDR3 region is CASSLWSGTSTDTQYF. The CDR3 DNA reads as TGTGCCAGCAGCCTTTGGAGCGGGACTAGCACAGATACGCAGTATTTT.

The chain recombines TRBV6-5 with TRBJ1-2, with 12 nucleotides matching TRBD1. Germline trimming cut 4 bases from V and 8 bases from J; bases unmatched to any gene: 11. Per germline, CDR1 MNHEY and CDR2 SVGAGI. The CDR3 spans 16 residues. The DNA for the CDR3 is TGTGCCAGCAGTTCTACCCCGGGACAGGGGGCCCGCGGCTACACCTTC. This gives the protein CASSSTPGQGARGYTF.

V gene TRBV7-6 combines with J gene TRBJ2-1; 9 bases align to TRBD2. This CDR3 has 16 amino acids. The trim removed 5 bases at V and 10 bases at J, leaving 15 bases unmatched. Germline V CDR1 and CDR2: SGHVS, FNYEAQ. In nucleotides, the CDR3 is TGTGCCAGCAGCCCTATAGGTAGCGGGGGTTCGGGGGAGCAGTTCTTC. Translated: CASSPIGSGGSGEQFF. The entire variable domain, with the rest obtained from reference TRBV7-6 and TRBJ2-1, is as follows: GAGVSQSPRYKVTKRGQDVALRCDPISGHVSLYWYRQALGQGPEFLTYFNYEAQQDKSGLPNDRFSAERPEGSISTLTIQRTEQRDSAMYRCASSPIGSGGSGEQFFGPGTRLTVL.

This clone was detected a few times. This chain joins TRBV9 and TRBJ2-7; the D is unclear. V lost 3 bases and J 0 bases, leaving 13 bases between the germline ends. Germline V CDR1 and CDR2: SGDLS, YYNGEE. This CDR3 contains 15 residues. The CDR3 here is CASSASVRSSYEQYF. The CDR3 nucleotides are TGTGCCAGCAGCGCCTCCGTGAGGAGCTCCTACGAGCAGTACTTC.

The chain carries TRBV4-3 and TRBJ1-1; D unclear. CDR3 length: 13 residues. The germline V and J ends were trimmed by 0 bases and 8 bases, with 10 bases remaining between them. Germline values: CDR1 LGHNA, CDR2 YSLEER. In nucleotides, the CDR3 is TGCGCCAGCAGCCAAGATGGAGGCGCCGAAGCTTTCTTT. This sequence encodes CASSQDGGAEAFF.

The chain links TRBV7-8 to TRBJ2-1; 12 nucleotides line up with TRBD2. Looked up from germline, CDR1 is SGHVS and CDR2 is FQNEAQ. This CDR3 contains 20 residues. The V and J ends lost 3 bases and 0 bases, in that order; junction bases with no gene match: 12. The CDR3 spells CASSFSSGGAKASSYNEQFF. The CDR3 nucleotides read TGTGCCAGCAGCTTCTCTAGCGGGGGGGCTAAGGCTAGCTCCTACAATGAGCAGTTCTTC.

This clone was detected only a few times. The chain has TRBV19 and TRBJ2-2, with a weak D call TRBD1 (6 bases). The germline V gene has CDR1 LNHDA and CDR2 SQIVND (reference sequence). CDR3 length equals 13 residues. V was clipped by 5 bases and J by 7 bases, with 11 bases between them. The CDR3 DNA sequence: TGTGCCAGTAGTGCACAGGGCCACGGGGAGCTGTTTTTT. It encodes CASSAQGHGELFF.

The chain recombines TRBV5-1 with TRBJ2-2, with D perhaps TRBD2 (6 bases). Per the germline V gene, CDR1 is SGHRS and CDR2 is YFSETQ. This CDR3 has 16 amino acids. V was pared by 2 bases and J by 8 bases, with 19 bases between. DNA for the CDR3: TGCGCCAGCAGCTTCTTTGACGGGAGATTTACGGGGGAGCTGTTTTTT. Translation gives CASSFFDGRFTGELFF. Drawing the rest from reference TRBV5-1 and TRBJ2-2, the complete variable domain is KAGVTQTPRYLIKTRGQQVTLSCSPISGHRSVSWYQQTPGQGLQFLFEYFSETQRNKGNFPGRFSGRQFSNSRSEMNVSTLELGDSALYLCASSFFDGRFTGELFFGEGSRLTVL.

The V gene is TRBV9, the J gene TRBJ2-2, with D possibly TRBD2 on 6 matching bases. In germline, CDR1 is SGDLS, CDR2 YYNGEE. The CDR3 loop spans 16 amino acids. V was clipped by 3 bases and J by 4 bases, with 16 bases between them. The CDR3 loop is CASSAQGLLSTGELFF. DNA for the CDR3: TGTGCCAGCAGCGCCCAGGGACTCCTTAGCACCGGGGAGCTGTTTTTT.

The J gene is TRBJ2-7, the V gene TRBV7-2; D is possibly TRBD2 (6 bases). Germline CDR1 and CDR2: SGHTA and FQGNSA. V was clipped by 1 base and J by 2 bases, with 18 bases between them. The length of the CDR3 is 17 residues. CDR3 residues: CASSLEPGEIRAYEQYF. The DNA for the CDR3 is TGTGCCAGCAGCTTAGAACCGGGAGAGATAAGGGCCTACGAGCAGTACTTC.

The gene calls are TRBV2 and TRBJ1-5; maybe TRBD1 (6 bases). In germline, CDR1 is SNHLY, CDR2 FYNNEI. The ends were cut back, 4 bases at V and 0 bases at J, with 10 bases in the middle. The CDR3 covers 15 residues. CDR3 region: CASSVGQYSNQPQHF. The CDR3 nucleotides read TGTGCCAGCAGTGTAGGACAGTATAGCAATCAGCCCCAGCATTTT.

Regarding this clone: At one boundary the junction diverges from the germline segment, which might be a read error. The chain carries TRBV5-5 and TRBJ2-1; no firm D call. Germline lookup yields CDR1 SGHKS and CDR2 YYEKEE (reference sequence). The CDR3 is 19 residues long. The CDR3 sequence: CASSSSVFGLSPHYNERFF. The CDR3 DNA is TGTGCCAGCAGCTCCTCGGTGTTCGGCCTCAGTCCACATTACAATGAGCGGTTCTTC. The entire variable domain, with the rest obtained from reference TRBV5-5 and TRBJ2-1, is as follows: DAGVTQSPTHLIKTRGQQVTLRCSPISGHKSVSWYQQVLGQGPQFIFQYYEKEERGRGNFPDRFSARQFPNYSSELNVNALLLGDSALYLCASSSSVFGLSPHYNERFFGPGTRLTVL.